These T cell receptor beta chains were read from a single sample in a study of radiation and T cells in renal cell carcinoma. Clones were sequenced by immunoSEQ multiplex PCR, and TCRdb holds only the in-frame ones, with some missing. The sample includes some 70,000 clones, about 80% of them seen just once. The source material was blood, sampled from a patient whose treatment included radiotherapy and nephrectomy. These receptors were collected from a man in his sixties with renal cell carcinoma. Each CDR3 is given with its conserved first and last residue. D genes are given only for firm matches. A clone size is listed for some rows: how often the clone was seen (once, few, many), or a class if it is expanded.

D gene	J gene	clone size	V gene	CDR3 protein	CDR3 DNA
NA	TRBJ1-5	NA	TRBV7-9	CASSYSNQPQHF	TGTGCCAGCAGCTATAGCAATCAGCCCCAGCATTTT
TRBD1	TRBJ2-2	NA	TRBV7-2	CASSGTGGTGELFF	TGTGCCAGCAGCGGGACAGGGGGCACCGGGGAGCTGTTTTTT
NA	TRBJ1-2	NA	TRBV2	CASSENRPTGGYTF	TGTGCCAGCAGTGAGAACAGGCCTACGGGTGGCTACACCTTC
NA	TRBJ1-2	NA	TRBV7-9	CASSRSSTAYGYTF	TGTGCCAGCAGCCGGTCCTCGACGGCCTATGGCTACACCTTC
TRBD1	TRBJ1-1	NA	TRBV15	CATSRGAGGSEAFF	TGTGCCACCAGCAGAGGCGCAGGGGGCTCTGAAGCTTTCTTT
NA	TRBJ2-5	NA	TRBV5-5	CASSLGYTNQETQYF	TGTGCCAGCAGCTTGGGGTACACCAACCAAGAGACCCAGTACTTC
NA	TRBJ2-5	NA	TRBV19	CASSIRDIKTQETQYF	TGTGCCAGTAGTATACGTGACATTAAAACCCAAGAGACCCAGTACTTC
NA	TRBJ1-1	NA	TRBV6-5	CASSLVPPEAFF	TGTGCCAGCAGCCTGGTCCCCCCGGAAGCTTTCTTT
NA	TRBJ2-1	NA	TRBV29-1	CSYSGGVRNEQFF	TGCAGTTACTCAGGGGGGGTTCGGAATGAGCAGTTCTTC
TRBD2	TRBJ2-3	NA	TRBV19	CASSIAGTMTDTQYF	TGTGCCAGTAGTATAGCGGGGACTATGACAGATACGCAGTATTTT
NA	TRBJ2-7	once	TRBV11-2	CASSLAEQYF	TGTGCCAGCAGCTTAGCCGAGCAGTACTTC
NA	TRBJ2-7	NA	TRBV5-1	CASRRRGAIEQYF	TGCGCCAGCCGCCGGAGGGGGGCCATAGAGCAGTACTTC
TRBD1	TRBJ1-2	NA	TRBV19	CASSMGQNYGYTF	TGTGCCAGTAGTATGGGACAGAACTATGGCTACACCTTC
NA	TRBJ2-3	NA	TRBV28	CASRQGGVRDTQYF	TGTGCCAGCAGGCAGGGTGGGGTCCGAGATACGCAGTATTTT
NA	TRBJ1-1	NA	TRBV19	CAASPRGAEAFF	TGTGCCGCCTCCCCCAGGGGCGCTGAAGCTTTCTTT
TRBD1	TRBJ2-1	NA	TRBV28	CASSADRGRSYNEQFF	TGTGCCAGCAGTGCAGACAGGGGGCGCTCCTACAATGAGCAGTTCTTC
NA	TRBJ2-7	once	TRBV27	CASSPRWGQWGESYEQYF	TGTGCCAGCAGCCCCCGATGGGGACAGTGGGGGGAAAGCTACGAGCAGTACTTC
NA	TRBJ1-1	NA	TRBV28	CASTLTDLNTEAFF	TGTGCCAGCACCTTGACAGATTTGAACACTGAAGCTTTCTTT
TRBD1	TRBJ1-1	NA	TRBV11-2	CASATGDFRWTEAFF	TGTGCCAGCGCGACAGGGGATTTTCGGTGGACTGAAGCTTTCTTT
TRBD2	TRBJ2-3	NA	TRBV6-5	CASSYTSGSTDTQYF	TGTGCCAGCAGTTACACTAGCGGGAGCACAGATACGCAGTATTTT
TRBD1	TRBJ1-5	once	TRBV19	CASSGTGGRGQPQHF	TGTGCCAGTAGCGGGACAGGGGGTCGCGGACAGCCCCAGCATTTT
TRBD1	TRBJ1-1	NA	TRBV11-2	CASTSRGQGPFF	TGTGCCAGCACCTCTAGGGGACAGGGTCCTTTCTTT
NA	TRBJ2-7	NA	TRBV5-6	CASSLPTGSQYF	TGTGCCAGCAGCTTACCTACAGGGTCTCAGTACTTC
TRBD2	TRBJ2-7	NA	TRBV9	CASSGQPSGSHEQYF	TGTGCCAGCAGCGGCCAACCTAGCGGGAGCCACGAGCAGTACTTC
TRBD1	TRBJ1-2	NA	TRBV9	CASSVGTGSYGYTF	TGTGCCAGCAGCGTAGGGACAGGGTCCTATGGCTACACCTTC
TRBD2	TRBJ2-3	NA	TRBV14	CASATSGRTDTQYF	TGTGCCAGCGCGACTAGCGGGAGGACAGATACGCAGTATTTT
TRBD2	TRBJ2-3	NA	TRBV29-1	CSVEAQREPDTQYF	TGCAGCGTTGAGGCCCAGCGGGAGCCAGATACGCAGTATTTT
NA	TRBJ1-5	NA	TRBV29-1	CSVGRQDSNQPQHF	TGCAGCGTCGGTAGACAGGATAGCAATCAGCCCCAGCATTTT
NA	TRBJ1-4	NA	TRBV19	CASSISVLKATNEKLFF	TGTGCCAGTAGTATTTCCGTTTTGAAAGCTACTAATGAAAAACTGTTTTTT
TRBD2	TRBJ2-1	NA	TRBV28	CASSLTSGSRTYNEQFF	TGTGCCAGCAGTTTAACTAGCGGGAGTAGGACCTACAATGAGCAGTTCTTC
NA	TRBJ2-1	NA	TRBV25-1	CASPPGRITSYNEQFF	TGTGCCAGCCCACCCGGCAGAATTACCTCCTACAATGAGCAGTTCTTC
NA	TRBJ1-2	NA	TRBV19	CASSIGEYGYTF	TGTGCCAGTAGTATTGGCGAGTACGGCTACACCTTC
NA	TRBJ2-7	NA	TRBV7-2	CASSPGPTYEQYF	TGTGCCAGCAGCCCCGGACCAACCTACGAGCAGTACTTC
TRBD2	TRBJ2-7	NA	TRBV6-5	CASSPGTSGSYEQYF	TGTGCCAGCAGCCCCGGGACTAGCGGCTCCTACGAGCAGTACTTC
NA	TRBJ1-1	NA	TRBV2	CASSAGRSSEAFF	TGTGCCAGCAGTGCGGGACGGAGTTCTGAAGCTTTCTTT
NA	TRBJ2-5	NA	TRBV5-1	CASSLLPQGGETQYF	TGCGCCAGCAGCTTACTCCCCCAGGGAGGAGAGACCCAGTACTTC
NA	TRBJ2-7	NA	TRBV28	CASSLGTVSYEQYF	TGTGCCAGCAGTTTGGGGACGGTATCCTACGAGCAGTACTTC
NA	TRBJ2-1	NA	TRBV28	CASGNGAPSYNEQFF	TGTGCCAGCGGAAACGGAGCCCCCTCCTACAATGAGCAGTTCTTC
TRBD1	TRBJ2-2	NA	TRBV7-6	CASSGFRGRTGELFF	TGTGCCAGCAGCGGGTTCAGGGGGCGGACCGGGGAGCTGTTTTTT
TRBD2	TRBJ2-7	NA	TRBV5-6	CASSYAGLAGHEQYF	TGTGCCAGCAGCTATGCCGGACTAGCGGGACACGAGCAGTACTTC